This T cell receptor (beta chain) was recovered during a study of shared clonotypes between healthy human individuals. Background on the study: Each donor's CD4 naive and CD4 memory cells filled three plates apiece, CD8 naive two, and CD8 memory one.

The count of this clone is one. CD45RO negativity and positive selection for CCR7 defined naive CD8 cells, a population that excluded terminally differentiated effector memory CD45RA+ cells. In germline, CDR1 is SNHLY, CDR2 FYNNEI. The CDR3 covers 18 residues. Trimming cost V 4 bases and J 2 bases; bases outside gene matches: 6. The study ran the assay at deep level. Genomic DNA of every subset was divided equally among multiple immunoSEQ plates. The protocol was immunoSEQ multiplex PCR, while the TCRdb copy is restricted to in-frame clones and leaves out a portion. The profile shows around 2.1 million clones, 93% of them singletons.

The clonotype was recovered from a man aged 18-30 years in good health. Some clones in this sample may be carry-over from other donors' samples. The sequencing sample was made of naive CD8+ T cells from PBMCs. This chain joins TRBV2 and TRBJ2-1, with 15 bases matching TRBD2. The CDR3 region has the DNA TGTGCCAGCAGTGCCTTGGGACTAGCGGGAGGCACCTACAATGAGCAGTTCTTC. It encodes CASSALGLAGGTYNEQFF.